A single sample is the source of the 2 T cell receptor beta chains below, sequenced in a study of graft-versus-host responses after intestinal transplantation. Which antigens these TCRs recognize remains unknown. Some clones are missing from TCRdb's copy, which holds only in-frame ones; the method was immunoSEQ multiplex PCR. The sample has 100,000 or so clones, 85% to 95% seen once. The source was unstimulated CD8+ T cells sorted from spleen or lymph node cells, collected before intestinal transplant. The origin of the receptors is a human donor who received an intestinal transplant.

V usage is TRBV4-3 and J usage is TRBJ1-5; the D is unclear. Between the trimmed V and J ends, which lost 1 base and 9 bases, there was a span of 13 bases. Germline loops: CDR1 LGHNA, CDR2 YSLEER. The CDR3 has 14 amino acids. CDR3 sequence reads: CASSQVITGGPQHF. The CDR3 bases are TGCGCCAGCAGCCAAGTAATAACGGGAGGGCCCCAGCATTTT.

The V call is TRBV9, the J call TRBJ2-7; perhaps TRBD2 as D (5 bases). The ends were cut back, 4 bases at V and 4 bases at J, with 18 bases in the middle. CDR3 length equals 15 residues. The germline gives CDR1 SGDLS, CDR2 YYNGEE. The CDR3 loop reads CASSPPAGSDYEQYF. The CDR3 DNA sequence: TGTGCCAGCAGCCCCCCGGCGGGTTCAGATTACGAGCAGTACTTC.